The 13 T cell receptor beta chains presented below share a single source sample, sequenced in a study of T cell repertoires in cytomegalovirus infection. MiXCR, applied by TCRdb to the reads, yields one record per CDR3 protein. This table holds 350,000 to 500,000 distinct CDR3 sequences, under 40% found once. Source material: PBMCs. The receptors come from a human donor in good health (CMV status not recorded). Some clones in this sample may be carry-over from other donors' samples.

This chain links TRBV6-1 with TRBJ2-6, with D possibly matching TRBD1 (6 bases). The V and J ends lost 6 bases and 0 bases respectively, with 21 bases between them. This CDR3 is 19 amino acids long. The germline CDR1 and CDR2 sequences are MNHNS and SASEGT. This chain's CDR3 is CASRTDTGLGSSGANVLTF. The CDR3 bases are TGTGCCAGCAGGACCGATACAGGGTTGGGCTCCTCTGGGGCCAACGTCCTGACTTTC.

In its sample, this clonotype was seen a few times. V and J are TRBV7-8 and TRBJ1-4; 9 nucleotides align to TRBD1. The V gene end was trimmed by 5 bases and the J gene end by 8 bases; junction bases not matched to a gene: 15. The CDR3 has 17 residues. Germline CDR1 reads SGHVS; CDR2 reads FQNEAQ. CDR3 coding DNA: TGTGCCAGCAGCGCACCTTCCGGGACAGGGTTTCGGGAAAAACTGTTTTTT. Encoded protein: CASSAPSGTGFREKLFF.

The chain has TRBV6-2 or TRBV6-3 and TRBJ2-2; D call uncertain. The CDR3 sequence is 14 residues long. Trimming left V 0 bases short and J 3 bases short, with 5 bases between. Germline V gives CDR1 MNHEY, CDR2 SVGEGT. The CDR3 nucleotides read TGTGCCAGCAGTTACTCGGGCCACACCGGGGAGCTGTTTTTT. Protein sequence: CASSYSGHTGELFF.

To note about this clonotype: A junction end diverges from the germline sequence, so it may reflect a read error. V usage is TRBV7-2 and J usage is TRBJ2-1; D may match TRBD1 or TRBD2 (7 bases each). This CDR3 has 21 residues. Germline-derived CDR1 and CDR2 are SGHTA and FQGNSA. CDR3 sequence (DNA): TGTGCCAGCAGCTTTCGTCCGTCAGGGGGGGAGGGGGGGGGGCCCTACAATGAGCAGTTATTC. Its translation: CASSFRPSGGEGGGPYNEQLF.

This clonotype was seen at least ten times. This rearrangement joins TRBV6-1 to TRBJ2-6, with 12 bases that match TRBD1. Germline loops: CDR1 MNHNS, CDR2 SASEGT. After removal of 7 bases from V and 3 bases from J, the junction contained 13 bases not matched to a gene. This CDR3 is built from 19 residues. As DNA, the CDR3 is TGTGCCAGCACCCTCCGGTGGGGACAGGGGGCTATTGGGGCCAACGTCCTGACTTTC. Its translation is CASTLRWGQGAIGANVLTF.

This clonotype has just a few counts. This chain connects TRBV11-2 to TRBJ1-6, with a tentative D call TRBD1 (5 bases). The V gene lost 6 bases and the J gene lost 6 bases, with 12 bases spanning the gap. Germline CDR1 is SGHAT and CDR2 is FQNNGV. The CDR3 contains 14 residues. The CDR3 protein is CASSGGAVNSPLHF. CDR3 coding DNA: TGTGCCAGCAGTGGAGGGGCAGTTAATTCACCCCTCCACTTT. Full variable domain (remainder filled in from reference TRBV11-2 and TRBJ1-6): EAGVAQSPRYKIIEKRQSVAFWCNPISGHATLYWYQQILGQGPKLLIQFQNNGVVDDSQLPKDRFSAERLKGVDSTLKIQPAKLEDSAVYLCASSGGAVNSPLHFGNGTRLTVT.

As DNA, the CDR3 is TGTGCCAGCGAAGCCCGTCGGACTTTTTCCTACAATGAGCAGTTCTTC. The encoded protein is CASEARRTFSYNEQFF. The rearrangement uses TRBV6-2 or TRBV6-3 and TRBJ2-1; maybe TRBD2 (5 bases). CDR1 MNHEY and CDR2 SVGEGT come from the germline V gene. V was pared by 8 bases and J by 1 base, with 18 bases between. The CDR3 loop spans 16 amino acids.

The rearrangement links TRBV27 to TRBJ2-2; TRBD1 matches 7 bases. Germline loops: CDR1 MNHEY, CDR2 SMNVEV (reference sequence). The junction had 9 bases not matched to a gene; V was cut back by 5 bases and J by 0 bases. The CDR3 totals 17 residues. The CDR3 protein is CASSTETGRANTGELFF. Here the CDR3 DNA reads TGTGCCAGCAGTACCGAGACAGGGAGAGCGAACACCGGGGAGCTGTTTTTT.

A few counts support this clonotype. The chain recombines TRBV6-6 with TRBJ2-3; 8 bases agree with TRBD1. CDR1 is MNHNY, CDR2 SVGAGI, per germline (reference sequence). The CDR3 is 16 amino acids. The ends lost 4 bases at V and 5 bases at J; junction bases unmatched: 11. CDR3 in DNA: TGTGCCAGCAGTTGGGGGGCAGGGGGCAATAGAGATACGCAGTATTTT. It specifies CASSWGAGGNRDTQYF.

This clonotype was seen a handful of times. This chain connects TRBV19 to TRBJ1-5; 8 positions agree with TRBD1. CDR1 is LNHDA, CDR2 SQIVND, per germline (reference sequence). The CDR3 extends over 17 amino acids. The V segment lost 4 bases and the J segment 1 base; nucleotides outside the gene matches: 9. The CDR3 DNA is TGTGCCAGTAGTACTCGGACAGGGAAGGAAAGCAATCAGCCCCAGCATTTT. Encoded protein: CASSTRTGKESNQPQHF.

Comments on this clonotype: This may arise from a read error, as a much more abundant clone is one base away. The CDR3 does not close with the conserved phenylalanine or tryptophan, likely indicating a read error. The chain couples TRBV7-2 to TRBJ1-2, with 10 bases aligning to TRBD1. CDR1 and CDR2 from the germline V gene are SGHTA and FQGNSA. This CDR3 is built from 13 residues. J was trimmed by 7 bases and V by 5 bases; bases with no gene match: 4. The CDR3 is CASSPTGGSGYTL. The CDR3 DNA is TGTGCCAGCAGCCCGACAGGGGGCTCTGGCTACACCTTA.

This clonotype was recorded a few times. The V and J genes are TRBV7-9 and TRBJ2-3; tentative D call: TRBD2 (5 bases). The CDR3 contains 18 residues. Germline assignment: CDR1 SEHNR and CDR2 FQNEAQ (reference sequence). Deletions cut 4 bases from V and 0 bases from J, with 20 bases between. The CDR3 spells CASSSHPGITSSTDTQYF. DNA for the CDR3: TGTGCCAGCAGCTCCCACCCCGGGATCACTTCTAGCACAGATACGCAGTATTTT.

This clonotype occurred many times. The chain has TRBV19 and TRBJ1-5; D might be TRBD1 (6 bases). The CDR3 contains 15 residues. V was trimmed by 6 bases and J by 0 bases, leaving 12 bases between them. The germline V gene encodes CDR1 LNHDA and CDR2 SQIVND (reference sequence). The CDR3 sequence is CASRPDRYSNQPQHF. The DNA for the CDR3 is TGTGCCAGTAGACCTGACAGGTATAGCAATCAGCCCCAGCATTTT.